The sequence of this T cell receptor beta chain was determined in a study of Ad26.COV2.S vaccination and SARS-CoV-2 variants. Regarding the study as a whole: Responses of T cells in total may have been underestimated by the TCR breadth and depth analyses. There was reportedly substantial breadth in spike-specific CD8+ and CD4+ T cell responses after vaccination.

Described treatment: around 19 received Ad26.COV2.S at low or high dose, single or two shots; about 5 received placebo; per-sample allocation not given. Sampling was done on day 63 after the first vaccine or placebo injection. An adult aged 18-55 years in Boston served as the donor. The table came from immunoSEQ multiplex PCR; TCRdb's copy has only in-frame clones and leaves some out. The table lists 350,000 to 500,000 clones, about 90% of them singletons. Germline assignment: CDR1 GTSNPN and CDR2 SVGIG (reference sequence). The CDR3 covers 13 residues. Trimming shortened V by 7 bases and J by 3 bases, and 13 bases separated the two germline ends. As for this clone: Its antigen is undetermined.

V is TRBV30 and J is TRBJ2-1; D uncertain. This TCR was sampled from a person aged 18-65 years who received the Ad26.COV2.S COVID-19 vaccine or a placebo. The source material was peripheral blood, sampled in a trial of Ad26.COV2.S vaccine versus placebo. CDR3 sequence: CALVPQNYNEQFF. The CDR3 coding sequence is TGTGCCTTAGTGCCACAAAACTACAATGAGCAGTTCTTC.